The 26 T cell receptor beta chains given below trace back to one sample, sequenced in a study of blood T cell repertoires in COVID-19. Libraries were prepared by immunoSEQ multiplex PCR; TCRdb keeps only in-frame clonotypes and omits some of them. Of a few hundred thousand clones listed, 70% to 90% are singletons. Sequencing was carried out using peripheral blood. The receptors here all came from a woman between 25 and 40 years old with COVID-19, enrolled during active disease.

The rearrangement links TRBV7-2 to TRBJ1-5, with TRBD1 identical over 11 bases. CDR1 and CDR2 (germline): SGHTA, FQGNSA. V lost 0 bases to trimming and J lost 1 base; unmatched junction nucleotides: 8. The CDR3 spans 19 residues. The CDR3 loop is CASSLALGQGEGSNQPQHF. CDR3 nucleotide sequence: TGTGCCAGCAGCTTAGCACTGGGACAGGGGGAAGGGAGCAATCAGCCCCAGCATTTT.

The genes are TRBV5-6 and TRBJ1-4, with TRBD1 as a possible D gene (5 bases). This CDR3 has 14 residues. Germline V gives CDR1 SGHDT, CDR2 YYEEEE. Trimming took 2 bases from V and 7 from J, leaving 12 bases between them. CDR3 protein: CASSFGTEGEKLFF. In DNA, the CDR3 is TGTGCCAGCAGCTTTGGGACGGAGGGTGAAAAACTGTTTTTT.

This chain connects TRBV28 to TRBJ2-3; 8 nucleotides match TRBD1. The V gene's germline CDR1 is MDHEN and CDR2 SYDVKM. V was pared by 5 bases and J by 4 bases, with 14 bases of the junction left unmatched. The CDR3 runs to 17 residues. The CDR3 sequence: CASSTRTGPKLPDTQYF. In DNA form, the CDR3 reads TGTGCCAGCAGTACCCGGACAGGGCCCAAGCTGCCAGATACGCAGTATTTT.

V gene TRBV5-1 combines with J gene TRBJ2-5; 8 positions match TRBD1. With 0 bases clipped from V and 3 bases from J, the junction kept 1 base outside the gene matches. This CDR3 is built from 14 residues. Germline V gene data show CDR1 as SGHRS and CDR2 as YFSETQ. This chain's CDR3 is CASSLADREETQYF. The CDR3 nucleotides are TGCGCCAGCAGCTTGGCGGACAGGGAAGAGACCCAGTACTTC.

The chain combines TRBV4-2 with TRBJ2-5; maybe TRBD1 (6 bases). Trimming took off 4 bases at V and 4 bases at J, with 19 bases between the two ends. CDR3 length: 16 residues. The germline V gene encodes CDR1 LGHNA and CDR2 YNFKEQ. The CDR3 DNA follows: TGTGCCAGCAGCCCCACAGGGCCCGCTTTGGGAGAGACCCAGTACTTC. It is translated as CASSPTGPALGETQYF.

The rearrangement uses TRBV9 and TRBJ2-1; 8 nucleotides agree with TRBD2. The CDR3 covers 15 residues. CDR1 is SGDLS and CDR2 is YYNGEE in the germline V gene. With 3 bases clipped from V and 6 bases from J, the junction kept 8 bases outside the gene matches. CDR3: CASSAGTSVSNEQFF. DNA of the CDR3: TGTGCCAGCAGCGCAGGGACTAGTGTAAGCAATGAGCAGTTCTTC.

V and J are TRBV19 and TRBJ1-5; D gene uncertain. The germline V and J ends were trimmed by 6 bases and 3 bases, with 18 bases remaining between them. Germline V gives CDR1 LNHDA, CDR2 SQIVND (reference sequence). The CDR3 totals 16 residues. The CDR3 DNA follows: TGTGCCAGTAGCCCTGGTACCTCAGGAATCAATCAGCCCCAGCATTTT. Translating it yields CASSPGTSGINQPQHF. Full variable domain (remainder filled in from reference TRBV19 and TRBJ1-5): DGGITQSPKYLFRKEGQNVTLSCEQNLNHDAMYWYRQDPGQGLRLIYYSQIVNDFQKGDIAEGYSVSREKKESFPLTVTSAQKNPTAFYLCASSPGTSGINQPQHFGDGTRLSIL.

The genes are TRBV18 and TRBJ1-6; no clear D gene. Trimming cost V 2 bases and J 4 bases, with 9 bases left between them. This CDR3 spans 15 amino acids. CDR1 and CDR2 (germline): KGHSH, LQKENI. CDR3 DNA: TGTGCCAGCTCACCAGGGCAGTCTTATAATTCACCCCTCCACTTT. Residues: CASSPGQSYNSPLHF.

The sample holds one count of this clone. The chain recombines TRBV29-1 with TRBJ2-4; tentatively, D is TRBD2 (6 bases). Trimming took 6 bases from V and 5 from J, leaving 14 bases between them. The CDR3 spans 13 residues. Germline CDR1 SQVTM, CDR2 ANQGSEA. In DNA, the CDR3 is TGCAGCGTGGCTGGGGGGACCGAAAACATTCAGTACTTC. It translates to CSVAGGTENIQYF.

The genes are TRBV5-4 and TRBJ1-2; D is undetermined. CDR1 and CDR2 (germline): SGHNT, YYREEE (reference sequence). This CDR3 comprises 13 residues. Trimming left V 3 bases short and J 4 bases short, with 10 bases between. CDR3: CASSSSRVYGYTF. In DNA form, the CDR3 reads TGTGCCAGCAGCTCATCGAGGGTCTATGGCTACACCTTC.

V is TRBV12-3 or TRBV12-4 and J is TRBJ1-1, with no clear D. Trimming cost V 3 bases and J 7 bases, with 9 bases left between them. This CDR3 contains 12 residues. The CDR3 loop reads CASSLRTHEAFF. The CDR3 region has the DNA TGTGCCAGCAGTTTGAGGACTCATGAAGCTTTCTTT.

The chain recombines TRBV19 with TRBJ1-3; D uncertain. In germline, CDR1 is LNHDA, CDR2 SQIVND (reference sequence). This CDR3 contains 11 residues. The V and J ends lost 6 bases and 7 bases respectively, with 7 bases between them. This chain's CDR3 is CASRAGNTIYF. The CDR3 region has the DNA TGTGCCAGTAGGGCCGGGAACACCATATATTTT.

The rearrangement links TRBV7-9 to TRBJ1-1; TRBD1 aligns across 7 bases. Losses at the gene ends were 4 bases for V and 0 bases for J; bases not matched to a gene: 8. Germline CDR1 SEHNR, CDR2 FQNEAQ (reference sequence). The CDR3 covers 16 residues. Here the CDR3 reads CASSSERQGMNTEAFF. CDR3 coding DNA: TGTGCCAGCAGCTCCGAACGACAGGGCATGAACACTGAAGCTTTCTTT. The full variable domain, in which reference TRBV7-9 and TRBJ1-1 provide the parts outside the CDR3, is DTGVSQNPRHKITKRGQNVTFRCDPISEHNRLYWYRQTLGQGPEFLTYFQNEAQLEKSRLLSDRFSAERPKGSFSTLEIQRTEQGDSAMYLCASSSERQGMNTEAFFGQGTRLTVV.

This chain's CDR3 is CASSPTGQGGKETQYF. CDR3 DNA: TGTGCCAGCAGCCCAACGGGACAGGGGGGCAAAGAGACCCAGTACTTC. The J gene is TRBJ2-5, the V gene TRBV11-2; 11 bases map to TRBD1. CDR1 SGHAT and CDR2 FQNNGV come from the germline V gene. Trimming removed 5 bases from V and 3 bases from J; junction bases left unmatched: 8. The CDR3 has 16 residues.

The rearrangement links TRBV6-5 to TRBJ2-5, with D unresolved. V gave up 10 bases and J gave up 5 bases, with 20 bases separating them. Per the germline V gene, CDR1 is MNHEY and CDR2 is SVGAGI. This CDR3 comprises 14 residues. In DNA form, the CDR3 reads TGTGCCACCATGTCTCGCGGTCGAGAGGAGACCCAGTACTTC. Protein product: CATMSRGREETQYF.

The genes are TRBV9 and TRBJ2-2; maybe TRBD2 (6 bases). Germline assignment: CDR1 SGDLS and CDR2 YYNGEE. The CDR3 loop spans 15 amino acids. V gave up 0 bases and J gave up 4 bases, with 10 bases separating them. This CDR3 is CASSVAAGGTGELFF. CDR3 nucleotide sequence: TGTGCCAGCAGCGTAGCTGCCGGGGGCACCGGGGAGCTGTTTTTT.

This clone appeared a few times. The chain employs TRBV29-1 and TRBJ2-5; possible D gene TRBD1, 5 bases. Looked up from germline, CDR1 is SQVTM and CDR2 is ANQGSEA. V lost 5 bases and J 1 base, leaving 14 bases between the germline ends. This CDR3 contains 14 residues. The CDR3 sequence is CSVSRVDIQETQYF. The CDR3 DNA sequence: TGCAGCGTTTCCAGGGTAGATATCCAAGAGACCCAGTACTTC.

This clone was observed a single time. This chain links TRBV7-9 with TRBJ2-2; a weak D match, TRBD2 (7 bases). The ends were cut back, 5 bases at V and 7 bases at J, with 17 bases in the middle. This CDR3 spans 15 amino acids. The germline gives CDR1 SEHNR, CDR2 FQNEAQ (reference sequence). CDR3 loop: CASSPRGQSGGELFF. DNA for the CDR3: TGTGCCAGCAGCCCGCGGGGGCAAAGCGGCGGGGAGCTGTTTTTT.

The chain couples TRBV9 to TRBJ1-3; TRBD1 agrees at 11 bases. The CDR3 contains 16 residues. Trimming at V came to 4 bases and at J to 3 bases, leaving 6 bases not matched to a gene. Germline V lookup: CDR1 SGDLS, CDR2 YYNGEE. In DNA, the CDR3 is TGTGCCAGCAGCCCTGGACAGGGGGCCTTTGGAAACACCATATATTTT. Translating gives CASSPGQGAFGNTIYF. Drawing the rest from reference TRBV9 and TRBJ1-3, the complete variable domain is DSGVTQTPKHLITATGQRVTLRCSPRSGDLSVYWYQQSLDQGLQFLIQYYNGEERAKGNILERFSAQQFPDLHSELNLSSLELGDSALYFCASSPGQGAFGNTIYFGEGSWLTVV.

The chain couples TRBV20-1 to TRBJ2-3; 9 bases fit TRBD2. Germline CDR1 DFQATT, CDR2 SNEGSKA (reference sequence). The CDR3 is 15 residues long. Trimming cost V 3 bases and J 6 bases; bases outside gene matches: 10. For the CDR3, the DNA is TGCAGTGCTAGTGACATAGCGGGGGCCAGGGATACGCAGTATTTT. Translation: CSASDIAGARDTQYF.

V and J are TRBV6-5 and TRBJ1-5; D may be TRBD1 (6 bases). The CDR3 totals 15 residues. V was clipped by 5 bases and J by 3 bases, with 14 bases between them. Germline CDR1 and CDR2: MNHEY and SVGAGI. CDR3 nucleotide sequence: TGTGCCAGCAGTCAGAAAGGGGGAGCCAATCAGCCCCAGCATTTT. Protein: CASSQKGGANQPQHF.

The chain employs TRBV5-1 and TRBJ2-3, with TRBD2 as a possible D gene (7 bases). Trimming took 0 bases from V and 0 from J, leaving 11 bases between them. In germline, CDR1 is SGHRS, CDR2 YFSETQ. This CDR3 is 16 amino acids long. The DNA of the CDR3 is TGCGCCAGCAGCTTGGCTCGGGGGGCTAGCACAGATACGCAGTATTTT. It is translated as CASSLARGASTDTQYF.

The chain is built from TRBV6-2 or TRBV6-3 and TRBJ1-5, with a possible D match to TRBD1 (6 bases). The CDR3 spans 14 residues. Germline CDR1 and CDR2: MNHEY and SVGEGT. V dropped 6 bases and J dropped 5 bases, with 14 bases sitting between them. The CDR3 here is CASSDSQGHQPQHF. DNA for the CDR3: TGTGCCAGCAGCGATTCACAGGGCCATCAGCCCCAGCATTTT.

In this sample, this clone turned up once. The chain joins TRBV27 to TRBJ1-2; D gene uncertain. There are 12 residues in the CDR3. Germline V lookup: CDR1 MNHEY, CDR2 SMNVEV (reference sequence). Between the trimmed V and J ends, which lost 4 bases and 5 bases, there was a span of 8 bases. DNA of the CDR3: TGTGCCAGCAGTTCCGGTGGTTATGGCTACACCTTC. Translation gives CASSSGGYGYTF.

CDR3 loop: CSVDRTGLTEAFF. The DNA of the CDR3 is TGCAGCGTTGACCGGACAGGTCTGACTGAAGCTTTCTTT. The genes are TRBV29-1 and TRBJ1-1; 7 bases map to TRBD1. This CDR3 spans 13 amino acids. Germline V gene data show CDR1 as SQVTM and CDR2 as ANQGSEA. Unmatched junction bases numbered 6, after V lost 3 bases and J lost 5 bases. Using reference TRBV29-1 and TRBJ1-1 for the parts outside the CDR3, the full variable domain is SAVISQKPSRDICQRGTSLTIQCQVDSQVTMMFWYRQQPGQSLTLIATANQGSEATYESGFVIDKFPISRPNLTFSTLTVSNMSPEDSSIYLCSVDRTGLTEAFFGQGTRLTVV.

V and J are TRBV6-5 and TRBJ1-6; no firm D call. The CDR3 runs 15 residues. Germline values: CDR1 MNHEY, CDR2 SVGAGI. V dropped 7 bases and J dropped 2 bases, with 12 bases sitting between them. CDR3 region: CASNPTEPYNSPLHF. The CDR3 coding sequence is TGTGCCAGCAACCCAACTGAACCCTATAATTCACCCCTCCACTTT.